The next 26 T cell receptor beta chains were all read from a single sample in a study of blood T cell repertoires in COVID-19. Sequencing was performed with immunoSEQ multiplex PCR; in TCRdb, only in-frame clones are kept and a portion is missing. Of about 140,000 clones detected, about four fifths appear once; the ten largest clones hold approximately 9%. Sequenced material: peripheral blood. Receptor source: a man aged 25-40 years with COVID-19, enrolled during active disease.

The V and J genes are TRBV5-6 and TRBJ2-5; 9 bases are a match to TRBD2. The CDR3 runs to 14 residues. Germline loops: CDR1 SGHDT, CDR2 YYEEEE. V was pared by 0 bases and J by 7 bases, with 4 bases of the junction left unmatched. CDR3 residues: CASSLGLAVGTQYF. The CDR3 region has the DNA TGTGCCAGCAGCTTGGGACTAGCGGTCGGGACCCAGTACTTC.

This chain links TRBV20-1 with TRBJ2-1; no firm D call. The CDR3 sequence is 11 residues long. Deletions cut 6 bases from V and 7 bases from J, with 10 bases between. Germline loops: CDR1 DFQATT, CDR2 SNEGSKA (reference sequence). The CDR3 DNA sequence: TGCAGTGCCTCGAACGGGAATGAGCAGTTCTTC. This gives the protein CSASNGNEQFF.

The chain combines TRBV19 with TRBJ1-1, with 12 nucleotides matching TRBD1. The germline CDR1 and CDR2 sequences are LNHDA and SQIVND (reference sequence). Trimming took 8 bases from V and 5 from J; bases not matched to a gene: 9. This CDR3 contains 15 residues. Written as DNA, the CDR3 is TGTGCCAGTCGTTGGGGGGGACAGGGGGCAACTGAAGCTTTCTTT. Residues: CASRWGGQGATEAFF. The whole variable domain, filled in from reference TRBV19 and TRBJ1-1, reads DGGITQSPKYLFRKEGQNVTLSCEQNLNHDAMYWYRQDPGQGLRLIYYSQIVNDFQKGDIAEGYSVSREKKESFPLTVTSAQKNPTAFYLCASRWGGQGATEAFFGQGTRLTVV.

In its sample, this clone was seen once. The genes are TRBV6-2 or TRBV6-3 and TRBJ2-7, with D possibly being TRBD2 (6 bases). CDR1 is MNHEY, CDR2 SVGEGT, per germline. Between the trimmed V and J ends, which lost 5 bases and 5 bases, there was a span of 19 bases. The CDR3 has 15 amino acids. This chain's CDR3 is CASSTTTRSIHEQYF. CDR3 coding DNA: TGTGCCAGCAGTACAACGACTAGATCCATCCACGAGCAGTACTTC.

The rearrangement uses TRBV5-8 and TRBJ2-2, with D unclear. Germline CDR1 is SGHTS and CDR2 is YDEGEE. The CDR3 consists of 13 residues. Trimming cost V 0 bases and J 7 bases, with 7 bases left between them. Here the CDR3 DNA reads TGTGCCAGCAGCTTGGGAACAGTCGGGGAGCTGTTTTTT. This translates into CASSLGTVGELFF.

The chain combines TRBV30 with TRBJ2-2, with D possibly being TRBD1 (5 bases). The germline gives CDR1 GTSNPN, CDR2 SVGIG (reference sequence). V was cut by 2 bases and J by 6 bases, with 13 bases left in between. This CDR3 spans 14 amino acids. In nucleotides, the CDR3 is TGTGCCTGGAGTAGGGCAGGGATTCCCGGGGAGCTGTTTTTT. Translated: CAWSRAGIPGELFF.

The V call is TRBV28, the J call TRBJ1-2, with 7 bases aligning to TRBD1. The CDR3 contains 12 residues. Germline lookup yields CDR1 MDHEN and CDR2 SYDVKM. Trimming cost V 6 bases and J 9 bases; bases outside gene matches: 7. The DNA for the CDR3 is TGTGCCAGCAGCCCAGACAGGGCCCGCTACACCTTC. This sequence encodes CASSPDRARYTF.

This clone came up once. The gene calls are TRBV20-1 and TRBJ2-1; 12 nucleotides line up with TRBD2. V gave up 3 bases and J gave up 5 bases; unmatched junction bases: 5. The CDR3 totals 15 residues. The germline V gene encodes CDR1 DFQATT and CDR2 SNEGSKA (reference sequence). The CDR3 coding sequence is TGCAGTGCTAGTCCGGCTAGCGGGAGGGACAATGAGCAGTTCTTC. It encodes CSASPASGRDNEQFF.

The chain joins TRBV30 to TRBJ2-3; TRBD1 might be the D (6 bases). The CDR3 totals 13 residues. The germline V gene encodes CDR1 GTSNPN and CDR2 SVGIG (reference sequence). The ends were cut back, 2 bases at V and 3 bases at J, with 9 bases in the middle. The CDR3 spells CAWSWQGTDTQYF. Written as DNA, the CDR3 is TGTGCCTGGAGTTGGCAGGGGACAGATACGCAGTATTTT.

The CDR3 nucleotides are TGTGCCAGCAGCCCAGAGGCGGGGGGCAGGGTGCAGCCCCAGCATTTT. Protein: CASSPEAGGRVQPQHF. The chain links TRBV7-9 to TRBJ1-5, with D possibly matching TRBD1 (6 bases). The CDR3 is 16 amino acids. Looked up from germline, CDR1 is SEHNR and CDR2 is FQNEAQ (reference sequence). Trimming left V 5 bases short and J 7 bases short, with 21 bases between.

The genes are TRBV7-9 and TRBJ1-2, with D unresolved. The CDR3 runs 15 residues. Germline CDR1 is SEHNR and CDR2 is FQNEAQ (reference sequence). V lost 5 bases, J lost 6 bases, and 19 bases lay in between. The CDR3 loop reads CASSVGSLGGDGYTF. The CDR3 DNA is TGTGCCAGCAGCGTCGGGTCCTTAGGAGGAGATGGCTACACCTTC.

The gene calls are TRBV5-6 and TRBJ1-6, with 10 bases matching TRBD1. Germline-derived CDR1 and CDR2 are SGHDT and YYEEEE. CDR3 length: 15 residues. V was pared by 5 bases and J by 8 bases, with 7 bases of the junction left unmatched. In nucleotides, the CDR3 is TGTGCCAGCAGAAGACAGGGGGCGCGATATTCACCCCTCCACTTT. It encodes CASRRQGARYSPLHF.

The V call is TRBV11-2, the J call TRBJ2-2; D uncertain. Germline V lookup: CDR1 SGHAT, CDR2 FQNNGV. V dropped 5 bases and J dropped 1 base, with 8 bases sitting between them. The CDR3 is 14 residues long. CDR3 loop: CASSVRWNTGELFF. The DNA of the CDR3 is TGTGCCAGCAGCGTACGGTGGAACACCGGGGAGCTGTTTTTT.

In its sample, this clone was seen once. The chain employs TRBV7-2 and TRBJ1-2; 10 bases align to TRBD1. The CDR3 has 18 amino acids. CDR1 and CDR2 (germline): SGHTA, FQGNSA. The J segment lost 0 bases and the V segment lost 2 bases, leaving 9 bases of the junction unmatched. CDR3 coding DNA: TGTGCCAGCAGCTTACTTGCGACAGGGGGCTTAGCTAACTATGGCTACACCTTC. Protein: CASSLLATGGLANYGYTF.

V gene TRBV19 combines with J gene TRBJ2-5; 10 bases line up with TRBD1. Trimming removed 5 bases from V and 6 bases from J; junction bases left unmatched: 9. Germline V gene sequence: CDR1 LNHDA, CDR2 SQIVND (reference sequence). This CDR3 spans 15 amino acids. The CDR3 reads CASSLRQGAIKTQYF. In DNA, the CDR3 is TGTGCCAGTAGTCTAAGACAGGGGGCGATCAAGACCCAGTACTTC.

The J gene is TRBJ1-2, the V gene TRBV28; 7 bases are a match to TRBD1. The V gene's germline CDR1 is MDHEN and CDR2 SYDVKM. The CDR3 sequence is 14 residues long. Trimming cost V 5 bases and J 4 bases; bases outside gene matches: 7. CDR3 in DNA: TGTGCCAGCAGTCAAACCGGACAGGCCTATGGCTACACCTTC. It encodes CASSQTGQAYGYTF.

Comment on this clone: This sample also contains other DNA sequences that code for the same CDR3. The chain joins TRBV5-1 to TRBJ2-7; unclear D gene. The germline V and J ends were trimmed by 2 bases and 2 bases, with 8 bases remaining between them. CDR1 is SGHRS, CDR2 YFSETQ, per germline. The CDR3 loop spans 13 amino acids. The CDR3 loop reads CASSLGEAYEQYF. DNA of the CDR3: TGCGCCAGCAGCTTAGGAGAGGCCTACGAGCAGTACTTC. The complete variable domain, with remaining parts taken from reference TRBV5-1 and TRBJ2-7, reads KAGVTQTPRYLIKTRGQQVTLSCSPISGHRSVSWYQQTPGQGLQFLFEYFSETQRNKGNFPGRFSGRQFSNSRSEMNVSTLELGDSALYLCASSLGEAYEQYFGPGTRLTVT.

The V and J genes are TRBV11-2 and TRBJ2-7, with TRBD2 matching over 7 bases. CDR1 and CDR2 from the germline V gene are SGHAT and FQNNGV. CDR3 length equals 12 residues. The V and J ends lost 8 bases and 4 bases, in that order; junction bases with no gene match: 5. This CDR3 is CASAGENYEQYF. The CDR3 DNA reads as TGTGCCAGCGCGGGGGAGAATTACGAGCAGTACTTC.

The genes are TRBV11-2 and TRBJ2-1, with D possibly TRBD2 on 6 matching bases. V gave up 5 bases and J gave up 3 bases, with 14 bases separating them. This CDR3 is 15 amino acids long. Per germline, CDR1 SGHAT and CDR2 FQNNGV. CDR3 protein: CASSLILGGYNEQFF. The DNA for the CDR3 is TGTGCCAGCAGCCTAATCTTGGGGGGCTACAATGAGCAGTTCTTC. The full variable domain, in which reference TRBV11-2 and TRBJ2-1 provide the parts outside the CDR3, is EAGVAQSPRYKIIEKRQSVAFWCNPISGHATLYWYQQILGQGPKLLIQFQNNGVVDDSQLPKDRFSAERLKGVDSTLKIQPAKLEDSAVYLCASSLILGGYNEQFFGPGTRLTVL.

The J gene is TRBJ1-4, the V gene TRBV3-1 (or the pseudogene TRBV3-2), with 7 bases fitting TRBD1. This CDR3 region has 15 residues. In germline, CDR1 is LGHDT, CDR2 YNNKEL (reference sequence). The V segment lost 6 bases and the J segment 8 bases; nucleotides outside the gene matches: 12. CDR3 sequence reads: CASRPRQGIGEKLFF. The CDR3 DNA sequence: TGTGCCAGCAGACCCCGACAGGGAATAGGAGAAAAACTGTTTTTT.

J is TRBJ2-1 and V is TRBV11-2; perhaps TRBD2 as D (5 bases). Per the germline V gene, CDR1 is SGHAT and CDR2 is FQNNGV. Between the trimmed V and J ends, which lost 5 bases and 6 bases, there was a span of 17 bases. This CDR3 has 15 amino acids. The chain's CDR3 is CASSPQPGSLNEQFF. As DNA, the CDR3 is TGTGCCAGCAGCCCCCAGCCGGGGAGTCTCAATGAGCAGTTCTTC.

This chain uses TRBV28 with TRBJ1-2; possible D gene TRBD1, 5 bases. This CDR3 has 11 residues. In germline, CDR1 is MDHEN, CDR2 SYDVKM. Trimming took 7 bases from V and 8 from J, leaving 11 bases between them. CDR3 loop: CASTPGEGYTF. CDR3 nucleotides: TGTGCCAGCACTCCGGGGGAGGGCTACACCTTC.

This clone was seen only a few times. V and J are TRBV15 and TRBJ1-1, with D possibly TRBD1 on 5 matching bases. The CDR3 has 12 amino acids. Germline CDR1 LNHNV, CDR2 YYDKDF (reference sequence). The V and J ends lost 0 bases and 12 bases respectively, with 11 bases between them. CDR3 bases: TGTGCCACCAGCAGAGATCAACAGGTGACTTTCTTT. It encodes CATSRDQQVTFF.

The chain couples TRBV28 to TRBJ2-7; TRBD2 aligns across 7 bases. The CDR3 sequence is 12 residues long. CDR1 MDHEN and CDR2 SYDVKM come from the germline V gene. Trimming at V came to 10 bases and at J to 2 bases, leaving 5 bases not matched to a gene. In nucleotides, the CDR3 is TGTGCCACCCGTGGGGGGGCCTACGAGCAGTACTTC. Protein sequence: CATRGGAYEQYF.

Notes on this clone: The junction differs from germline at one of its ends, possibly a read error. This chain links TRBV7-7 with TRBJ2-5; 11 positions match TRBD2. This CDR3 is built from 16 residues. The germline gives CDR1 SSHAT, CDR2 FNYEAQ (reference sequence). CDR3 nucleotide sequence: TGTGCTAGCAGCCTCGTAGCGGGAGGGCCAGGGGAGACCCAGTACTTC. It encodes CASSLVAGGPGETQYF. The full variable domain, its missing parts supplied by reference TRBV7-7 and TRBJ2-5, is GAGVSQSPRYKVTKRGQDVTLRCDPISSHATLYWYQQALGQGPEFLTYFNYEAQPDKSGLPSDRFSAERPEGSISTLTIQRTEQRDSAMYRCASSLVAGGPGETQYFGPGTRLLVL.

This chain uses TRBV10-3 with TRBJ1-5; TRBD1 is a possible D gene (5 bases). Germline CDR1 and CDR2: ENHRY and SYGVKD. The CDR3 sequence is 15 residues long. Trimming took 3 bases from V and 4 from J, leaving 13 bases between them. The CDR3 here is CAISDSRVGNQPQHF. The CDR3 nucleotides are TGTGCCATCAGTGACAGCAGGGTTGGGAATCAGCCCCAGCATTTT.